These T cell receptor beta chains were read from a single sample in a study of T cells in localized non-small cell lung cancer. The data were produced by immunoSEQ multiplex PCR, yet TCRdb's version contains in-frame clones alone and is incomplete. The sample records 55,000 to 65,000 clones, 80% to 95% being singletons. Material: peripheral blood, obtained before any cancer treatment. Receptors originate from a man aged 40 to 69 with stage I lung adenocarcinoma. CDR3s include the opening cysteine and the closing phenylalanine or tryptophan. Fields, in order: clone size, J gene, V gene, D gene, CDR3 protein, CDR3 DNA. The D gene is left open where the match is weak. A row's size may be missing; if present it is once, few, many or a size class.

size: NA; J: TRBJ2-7; V: TRBV19; D: NA; CDR3: CASSSGTPMTEQYF; DNA: TGTGCCAGTAGCTCCGGGACTCCCATGACGGAGCAGTACTTC
size: NA; J: TRBJ2-7; V: TRBV15; D: TRBD1; CDR3: CATSRVRTGTYSYEQYF; DNA: TGTGCCACCAGCAGAGTGAGGACAGGGACGTACTCCTACGAGCAGTACTTC
size: NA; J: TRBJ1-1; V: TRBV11-2; D: NA; CDR3: CASSSYRDWNTEAFF; DNA: TGTGCCAGCAGCTCTTACCGGGACTGGAACACTGAAGCTTTCTTT
size: NA; J: TRBJ2-1; V: TRBV28; D: TRBD2; CDR3: CASSVTGLAGDEQFF; DNA: TGTGCCAGCAGTGTAACGGGACTAGCGGGAGATGAGCAGTTCTTC
size: NA; J: TRBJ1-4; V: TRBV29-1; D: NA; CDR3: CSVGSGGEEKLFF; DNA: TGCAGCGTTGGATCAGGAGGAGAGGAAAAACTGTTTTTT
size: NA; J: TRBJ2-1; V: TRBV20-1; D: NA; CDR3: CSAVNNEQFF; DNA: TGCAGTGCTGTCAACAATGAGCAGTTCTTC
size: NA; J: TRBJ1-5; V: TRBV5-5; D: NA; CDR3: CASSLVPGDENQPQHF; DNA: TGTGCCAGCAGCTTGGTCCCAGGGGACGAAAATCAGCCCCAGCATTTT
size: NA; J: TRBJ2-1; V: TRBV7-7; D: TRBD2; CDR3: CASSPGTGRSNEQFF; DNA: TGTGCTAGCAGCCCAGGGACCGGGAGGTCCAATGAGCAGTTCTTC
size: few; J: TRBJ1-1; V: TRBV28; D: TRBD1; CDR3: CASSSPGTGNTEAFF; DNA: TGTGCCAGCAGTTCTCCCGGGACAGGGAACACTGAAGCTTTCTTT
size: NA; J: TRBJ2-7; V: TRBV14; D: NA; CDR3: CASSQDQDYEQYF; DNA: TGTGCCAGCAGCCAAGATCAGGACTACGAGCAGTACTTC
size: NA; J: TRBJ2-2; V: TRBV7-3; D: NA; CDR3: CASSRYAGLVNTGELFF; DNA: TGTGCCAGCAGCAGATACGCCGGCCTAGTTAACACCGGGGAGCTGTTTTTT
size: NA; J: TRBJ2-7; V: TRBV7-8; D: NA; CDR3: CASSLSYEQYF; DNA: TGTGCCAGCAGCTTATCCTACGAGCAGTACTTC
size: NA; J: TRBJ1-2; V: TRBV19; D: NA; CDR3: CASSMVTNYGYTF; DNA: TGTGCCAGTAGTATGGTGACTAACTATGGCTACACCTTC
size: few; J: TRBJ2-1; V: TRBV14; D: NA; CDR3: CASSLTRYNEQFF; DNA: TGTGCCAGCAGCCTGACTAGGTACAATGAGCAGTTCTTC
size: NA; J: TRBJ1-1; V: TRBV7-9; D: NA; CDR3: CATNSQNTEAFF; DNA: TGTGCCACCAACAGCCAGAACACTGAAGCTTTCTTT
size: NA; J: TRBJ2-3; V: TRBV19; D: NA; CDR3: CASTPRGEDTQYF; DNA: TGTGCCAGTACCCCCAGGGGGGAAGATACGCAGTATTTT
size: few; J: TRBJ2-3; V: TRBV19; D: NA; CDR3: CASSIGRDTQYF; DNA: TGTGCCAGTAGTATAGGGCGGGATACGCAGTATTTT
size: once; J: TRBJ2-5; V: TRBV5-5; D: TRBD2; CDR3: CASSRGDPHRGETQYF; DNA: TGTGCCAGCAGCCGGGGGGACCCGCACCGGGGAGAGACCCAGTACTTC
size: NA; J: TRBJ2-1; V: TRBV29-1; D: NA; CDR3: CSVARYSTEQFF; DNA: TGCAGCGTTGCGAGGTACTCCACTGAGCAGTTCTTC
size: NA; J: TRBJ2-1; V: TRBV2; D: NA; CDR3: CASSMDSASYNEQFF; DNA: TGTGCCAGCAGCATGGACTCGGCATCCTACAATGAGCAGTTCTTC
size: NA; J: TRBJ2-6; V: TRBV7-8; D: NA; CDR3: CASSLGPYSGANVLTF; DNA: TGTGCCAGCAGCTTAGGTCCGTATTCTGGGGCCAACGTCCTGACTTTC